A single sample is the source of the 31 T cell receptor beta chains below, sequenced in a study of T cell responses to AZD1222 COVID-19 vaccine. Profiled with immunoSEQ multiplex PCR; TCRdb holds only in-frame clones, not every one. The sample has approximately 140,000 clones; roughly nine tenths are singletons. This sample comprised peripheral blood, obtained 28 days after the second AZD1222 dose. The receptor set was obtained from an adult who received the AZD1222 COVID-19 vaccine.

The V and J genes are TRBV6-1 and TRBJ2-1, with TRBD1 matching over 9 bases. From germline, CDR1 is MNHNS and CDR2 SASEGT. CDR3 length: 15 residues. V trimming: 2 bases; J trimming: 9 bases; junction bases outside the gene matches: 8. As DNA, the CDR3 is TGTGCCAGCAGTGAACAGGGACAGGGACTTGCTGAGCAGTTCTTC. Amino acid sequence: CASSEQGQGLAEQFF.

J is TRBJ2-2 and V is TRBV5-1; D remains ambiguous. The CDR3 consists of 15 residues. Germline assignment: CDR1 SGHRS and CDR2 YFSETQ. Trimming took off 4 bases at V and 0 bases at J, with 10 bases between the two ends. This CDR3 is CASSPWAPNTGELFF. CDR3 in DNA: TGCGCCAGCAGCCCCTGGGCCCCGAACACCGGGGAGCTGTTTTTT. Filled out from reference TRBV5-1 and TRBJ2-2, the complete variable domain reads KAGVTQTPRYLIKTRGQQVTLSCSPISGHRSVSWYQQTPGQGLQFLFEYFSETQRNKGNFPGRFSGRQFSNSRSEMNVSTLELGDSALYLCASSPWAPNTGELFFGEGSRLTVL.

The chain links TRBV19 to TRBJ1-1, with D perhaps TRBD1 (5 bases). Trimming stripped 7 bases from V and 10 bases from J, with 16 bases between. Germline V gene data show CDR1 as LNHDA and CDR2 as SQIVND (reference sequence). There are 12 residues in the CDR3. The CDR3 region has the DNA TGTGCCAGTAATCTCAGCCGGGGACCAGCTTTCTTT. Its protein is CASNLSRGPAFF.

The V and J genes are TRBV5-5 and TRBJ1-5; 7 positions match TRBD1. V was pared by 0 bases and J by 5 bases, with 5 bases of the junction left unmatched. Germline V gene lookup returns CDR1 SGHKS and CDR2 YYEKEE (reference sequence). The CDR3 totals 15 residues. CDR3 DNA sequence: TGTGCCAGCAGCTTGGACGGGACAGAGTATCAGCCCCAGCATTTT. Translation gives CASSLDGTEYQPQHF.

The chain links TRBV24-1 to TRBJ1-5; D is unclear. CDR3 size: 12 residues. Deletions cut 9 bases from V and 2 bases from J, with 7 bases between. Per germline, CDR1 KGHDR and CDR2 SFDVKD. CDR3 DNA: TGTGCCACCGGTAGTGGCAATCAGCCCCAGCATTTT. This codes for CATGSGNQPQHF.

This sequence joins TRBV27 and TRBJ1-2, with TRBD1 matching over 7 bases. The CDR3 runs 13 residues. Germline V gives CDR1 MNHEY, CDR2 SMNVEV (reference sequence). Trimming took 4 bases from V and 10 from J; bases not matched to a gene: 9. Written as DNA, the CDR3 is TGTGCCAGCAGTTCAATCACACAGGGGTACTACACCTTC. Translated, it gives CASSSITQGYYTF.

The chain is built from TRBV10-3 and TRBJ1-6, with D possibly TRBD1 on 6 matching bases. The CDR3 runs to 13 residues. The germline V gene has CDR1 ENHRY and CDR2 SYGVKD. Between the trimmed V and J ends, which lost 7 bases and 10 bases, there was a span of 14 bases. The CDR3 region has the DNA TGTGCCATCAAGGTCCAGGGGTCGTCACCCCTCCACTTT. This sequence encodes CAIKVQGSSPLHF.

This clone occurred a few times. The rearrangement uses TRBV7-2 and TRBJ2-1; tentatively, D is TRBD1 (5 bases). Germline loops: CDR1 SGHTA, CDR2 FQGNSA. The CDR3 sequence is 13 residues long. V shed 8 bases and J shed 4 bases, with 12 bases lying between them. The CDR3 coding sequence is TGTGCCAGCGGAAGGGGAACATACAATGAGCAGTTCTTC. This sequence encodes CASGRGTYNEQFF. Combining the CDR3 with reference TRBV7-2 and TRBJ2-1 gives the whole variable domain GAGVSQSPSNKVTEKGKDVELRCDPISGHTALYWYRQSLGQGLEFLIYFQGNSAPDKSGLPSDRFSAERTGGSVSTLTIQRTQQEDSAVYLCASGRGTYNEQFFGPGTRLTVL.

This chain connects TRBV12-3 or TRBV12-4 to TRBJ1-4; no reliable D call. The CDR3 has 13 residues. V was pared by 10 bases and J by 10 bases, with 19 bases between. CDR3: CATSPGNSGKLFF. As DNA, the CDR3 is TGTGCCACCTCCCCGGGGAACTCGGGAAAACTGTTTTTT.

The CDR3 sequence is CASRFPNNEKLFF. In nucleotides, the CDR3 is TGTGCCAGCAGGTTCCCCAATAATGAAAAACTGTTTTTT. The chain carries TRBV28 and TRBJ1-4; D not resolved. The CDR3 runs 13 residues. In germline, CDR1 is MDHEN, CDR2 SYDVKM. The V and J ends lost 6 bases and 4 bases respectively, with 9 bases between them.

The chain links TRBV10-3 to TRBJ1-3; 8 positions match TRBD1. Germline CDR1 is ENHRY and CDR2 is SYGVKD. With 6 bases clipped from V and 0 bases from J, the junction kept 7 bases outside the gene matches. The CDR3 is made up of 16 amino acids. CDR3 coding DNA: TGTGCCATCAGGACCGCCGGGACAGGCTCTGGAAACACCATATATTTT. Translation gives CAIRTAGTGSGNTIYF.

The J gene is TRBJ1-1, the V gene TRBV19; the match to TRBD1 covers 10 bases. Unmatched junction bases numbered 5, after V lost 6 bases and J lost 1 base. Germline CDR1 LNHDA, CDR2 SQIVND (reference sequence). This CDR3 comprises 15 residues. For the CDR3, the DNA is TGTGCCAGTAGCTGGGACAGGGGAACGAACACTGAAGCTTTCTTT. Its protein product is CASSWDRGTNTEAFF.

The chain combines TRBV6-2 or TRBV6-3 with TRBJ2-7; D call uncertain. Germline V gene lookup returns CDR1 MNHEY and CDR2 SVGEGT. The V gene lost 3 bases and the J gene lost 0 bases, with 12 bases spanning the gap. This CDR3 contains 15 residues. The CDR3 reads CASSYGYRTSYEQYV. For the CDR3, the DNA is TGTGCCAGCAGTTATGGGTACAGAACCTCCTACGAGCAGTACGTC.

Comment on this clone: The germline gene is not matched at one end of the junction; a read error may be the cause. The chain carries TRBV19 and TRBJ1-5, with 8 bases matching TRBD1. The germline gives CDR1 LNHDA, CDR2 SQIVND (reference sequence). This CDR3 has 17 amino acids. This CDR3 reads CASTGIFGQGGNQPQHF. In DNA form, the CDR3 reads TGTGCCAGTACCGGAATTTTCGGACAGGGCGGCAACCAGCCCCAGCATTTT.

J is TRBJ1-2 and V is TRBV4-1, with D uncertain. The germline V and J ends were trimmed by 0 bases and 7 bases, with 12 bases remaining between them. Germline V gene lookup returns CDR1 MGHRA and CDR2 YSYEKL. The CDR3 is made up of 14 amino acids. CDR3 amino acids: CASSQDPGSAGYTF. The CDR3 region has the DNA TGCGCCAGCAGCCAAGACCCGGGGTCGGCTGGCTACACCTTC.

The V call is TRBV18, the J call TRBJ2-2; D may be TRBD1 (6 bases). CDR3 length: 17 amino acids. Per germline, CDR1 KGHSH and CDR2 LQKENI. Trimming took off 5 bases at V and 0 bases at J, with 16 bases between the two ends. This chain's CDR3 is CASSSLAGASNTGELFF. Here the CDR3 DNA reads TGTGCCAGCTCATCTTTAGCAGGGGCGTCGAACACCGGGGAGCTGTTTTTT.

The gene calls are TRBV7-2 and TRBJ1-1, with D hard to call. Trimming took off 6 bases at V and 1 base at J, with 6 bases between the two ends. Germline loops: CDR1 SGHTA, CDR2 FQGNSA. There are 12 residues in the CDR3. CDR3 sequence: CASSFPNTEAFF. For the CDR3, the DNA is TGTGCCAGCAGTTTCCCGAACACTGAAGCTTTCTTT.

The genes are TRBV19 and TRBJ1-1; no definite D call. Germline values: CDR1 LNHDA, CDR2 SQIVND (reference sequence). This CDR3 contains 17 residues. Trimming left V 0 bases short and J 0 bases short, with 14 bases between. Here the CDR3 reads CASSIDPTVFMNTEAFF. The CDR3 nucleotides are TGTGCCAGTAGTATAGATCCGACGGTCTTCATGAACACTGAAGCTTTCTTT.

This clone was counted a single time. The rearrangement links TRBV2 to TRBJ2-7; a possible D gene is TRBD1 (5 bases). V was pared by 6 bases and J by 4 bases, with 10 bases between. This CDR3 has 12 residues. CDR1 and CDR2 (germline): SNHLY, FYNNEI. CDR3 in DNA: TGTGCCAGCAGAGGGGTATCTTACGAGCAGTACTTC. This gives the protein CASRGVSYEQYF.

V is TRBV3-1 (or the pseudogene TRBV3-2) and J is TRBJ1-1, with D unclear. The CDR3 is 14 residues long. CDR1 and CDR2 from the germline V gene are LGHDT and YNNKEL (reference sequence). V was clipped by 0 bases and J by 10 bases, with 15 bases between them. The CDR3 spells CASSQEPKMGGAFF. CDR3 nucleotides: TGTGCCAGCAGCCAAGAACCTAAGATGGGTGGAGCTTTCTTT.

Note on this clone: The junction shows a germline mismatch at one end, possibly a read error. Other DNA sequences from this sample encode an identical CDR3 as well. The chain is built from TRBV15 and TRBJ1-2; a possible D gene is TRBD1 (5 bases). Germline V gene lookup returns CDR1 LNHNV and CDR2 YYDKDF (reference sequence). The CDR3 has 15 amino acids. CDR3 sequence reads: CATSRDQRQTHGYTF. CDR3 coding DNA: TGTGCTACCAGCAGAGATCAGAGACAGACTCATGGCTACACCTTC.

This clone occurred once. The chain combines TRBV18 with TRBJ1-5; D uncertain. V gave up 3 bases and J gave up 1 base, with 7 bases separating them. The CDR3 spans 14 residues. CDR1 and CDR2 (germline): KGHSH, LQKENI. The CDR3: CASSPDQSNQPQHF. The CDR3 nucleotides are TGTGCCAGCTCACCGGATCAAAGCAATCAGCCCCAGCATTTT.

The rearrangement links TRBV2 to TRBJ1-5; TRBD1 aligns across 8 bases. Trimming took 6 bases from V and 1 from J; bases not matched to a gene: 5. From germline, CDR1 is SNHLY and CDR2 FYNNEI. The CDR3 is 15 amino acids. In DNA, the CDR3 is TGTGCCAGCAGGAAGGACAGGGCGAGCAATCAGCCCCAGCATTTT. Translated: CASRKDRASNQPQHF.

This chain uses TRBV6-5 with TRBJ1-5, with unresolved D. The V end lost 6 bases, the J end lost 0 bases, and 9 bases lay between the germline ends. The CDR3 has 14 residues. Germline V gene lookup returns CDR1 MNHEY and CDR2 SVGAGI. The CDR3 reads CASSPLRSNQPQHF. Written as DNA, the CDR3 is TGTGCCAGCAGCCCCCTGCGTAGCAATCAGCCCCAGCATTTT.

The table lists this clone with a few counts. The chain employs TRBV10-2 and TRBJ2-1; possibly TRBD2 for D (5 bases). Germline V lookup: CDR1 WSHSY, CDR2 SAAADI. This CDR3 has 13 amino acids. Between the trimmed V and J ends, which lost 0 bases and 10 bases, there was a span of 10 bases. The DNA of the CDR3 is TGCGCCAGCAGTGAGTCGGAGGCCCGGGAGCAGTTCTTC. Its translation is CASSESEAREQFF.

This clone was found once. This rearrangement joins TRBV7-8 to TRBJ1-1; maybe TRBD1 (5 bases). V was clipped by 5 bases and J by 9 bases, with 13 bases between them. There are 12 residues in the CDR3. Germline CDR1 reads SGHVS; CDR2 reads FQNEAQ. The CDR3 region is CASSQPGLQAFF. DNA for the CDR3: TGTGCCAGCAGCCAGCCGGGACTCCAAGCTTTCTTT.

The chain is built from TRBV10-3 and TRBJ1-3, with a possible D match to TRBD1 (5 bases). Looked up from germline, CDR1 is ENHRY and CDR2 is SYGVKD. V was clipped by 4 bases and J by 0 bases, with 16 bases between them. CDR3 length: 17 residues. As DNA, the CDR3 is TGTGCCATCAGTGGGGGAGGGGCCCCGAGCTCTGGAAACACCATATATTTT. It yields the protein CAISGGGAPSSGNTIYF.

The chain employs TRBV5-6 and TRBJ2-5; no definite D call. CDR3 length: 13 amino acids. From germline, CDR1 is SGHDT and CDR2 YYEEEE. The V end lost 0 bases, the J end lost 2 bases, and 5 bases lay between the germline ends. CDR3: CASSLVGQETQYF. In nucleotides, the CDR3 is TGTGCCAGCAGCTTGGTGGGACAAGAGACCCAGTACTTC. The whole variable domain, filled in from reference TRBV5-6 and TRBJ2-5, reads DAGVTQSPTHLIKTRGQQVTLRCSPKSGHDTVSWYQQALGQGPQFIFQYYEEEERQRGNFPDRFSGHQFPNYSSELNVNALLLGDSALYLCASSLVGQETQYFGPGTRLLVL.

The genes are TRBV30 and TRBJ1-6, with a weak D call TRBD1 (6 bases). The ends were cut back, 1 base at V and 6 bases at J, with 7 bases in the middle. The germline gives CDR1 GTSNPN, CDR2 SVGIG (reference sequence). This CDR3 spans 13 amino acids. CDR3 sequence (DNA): TGTGCCTGGAGTGACAGGGCTAATTCACCCCTCCACTTT. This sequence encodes CAWSDRANSPLHF.

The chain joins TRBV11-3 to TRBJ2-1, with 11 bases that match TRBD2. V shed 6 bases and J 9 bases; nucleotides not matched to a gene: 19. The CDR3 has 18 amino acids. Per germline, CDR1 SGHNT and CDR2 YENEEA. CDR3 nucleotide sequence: TGTGCCAGCAGTGTTAGCGGGAGGGCCTCCTACAATCCTGGTGAGCAGTTCTTC. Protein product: CASSVSGRASYNPGEQFF.

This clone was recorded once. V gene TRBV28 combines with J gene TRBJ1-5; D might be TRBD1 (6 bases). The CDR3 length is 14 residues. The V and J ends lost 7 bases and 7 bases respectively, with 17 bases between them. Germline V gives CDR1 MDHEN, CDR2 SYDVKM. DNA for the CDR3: TGTGCCAGCACACTGCCCGGGGGGCGGCAGCCCCAGCATTTT. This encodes CASTLPGGRQPQHF.